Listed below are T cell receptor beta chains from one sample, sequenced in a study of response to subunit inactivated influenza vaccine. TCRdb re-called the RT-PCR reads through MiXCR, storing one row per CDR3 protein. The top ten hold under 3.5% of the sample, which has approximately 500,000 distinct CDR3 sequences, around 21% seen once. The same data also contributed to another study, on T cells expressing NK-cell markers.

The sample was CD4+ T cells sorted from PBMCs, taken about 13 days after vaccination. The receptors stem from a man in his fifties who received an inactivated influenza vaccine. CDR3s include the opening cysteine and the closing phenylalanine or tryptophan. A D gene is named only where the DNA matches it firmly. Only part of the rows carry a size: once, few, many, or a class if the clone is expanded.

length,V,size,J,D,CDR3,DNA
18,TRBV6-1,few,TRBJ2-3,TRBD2,CASSKGGYSGRVTDTQYF,TGTGCCAGCTCCAAAGGGGGATATAGCGGGAGGGTCACAGATACGCAGTATTTT
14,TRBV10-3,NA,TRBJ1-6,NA,CAISDRDHNSPLHF,TGTGCCATCAGTGACCGGGACCATAATTCACCCCTCCACTTT
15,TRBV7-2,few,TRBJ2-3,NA,CASSLGVRVTDTQYF,TGTGCCAGCAGCTTAGGGGTCAGGGTCACAGATACGCAGTATTTT
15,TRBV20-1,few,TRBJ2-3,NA,CSASGVRGGTDTQYF,TGCAGTGCTAGTGGCGTCCGGGGTGGCACAGATACGCAGTATTTT
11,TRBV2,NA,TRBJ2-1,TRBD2,CASSGNAGEFF,TGTGCCAGCAGTGGTAACGCGGGGGAGTTCTTC
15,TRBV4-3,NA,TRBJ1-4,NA,CASSQVGGRTEKLFF,TGCGCCAGCAGCCAAGTTGGGGGTAGAACCGAAAAACTGTTTTTT
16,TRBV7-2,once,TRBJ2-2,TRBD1,CASSLRGQGASGELFF,TGTGCCAGCAGCCTGAGGGGGCAGGGGGCTAGCGGGGAGCTGTTTTTT
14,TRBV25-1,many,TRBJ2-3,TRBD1,CASTDRGSLDTQYF,TGTGCCAGCACAGACAGGGGATCTTTAGATACGCAGTATTTT
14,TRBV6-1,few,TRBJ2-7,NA,CATRVDRNTYEQYF,TGTGCCACCCGAGTAGACAGGAACACCTACGAGCAGTACTTC
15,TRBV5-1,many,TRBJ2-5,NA,CASSLVLAGGETQYF,TGCGCCAGCAGCTTGGTTTTAGCAGGTGGAGAGACCCAGTACTTC
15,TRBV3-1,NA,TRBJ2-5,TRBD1,CASSPLDRAKETQYF,TGTGCCAGCAGCCCACTTGACAGGGCGAAAGAGACCCAGTACTTC
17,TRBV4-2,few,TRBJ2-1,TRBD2,CASSQDIAGVSYNEQFF,TGTGCCAGCAGCCAAGATATAGCGGGAGTTTCGTACAATGAGCAGTTCTTC
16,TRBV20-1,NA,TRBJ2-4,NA,CSARKDSETAKNIQYF,TGCAGTGCGAGAAAAGACAGCGAGACAGCCAAAAACATTCAGTACTTC
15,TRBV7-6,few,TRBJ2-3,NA,CASSQQLGDEDTQYF,TGTGCCAGCAGCCAGCAACTAGGTGACGAAGATACGCAGTATTTT
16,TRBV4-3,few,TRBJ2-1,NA,CASSQERARGYNEQFF,TGCGCCAGCAGCCAAGAGAGGGCGCGGGGATACAATGAGCAGTTCTTC
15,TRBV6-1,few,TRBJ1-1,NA,CASSETDSMNTEAFF,TGTGCCAGCAGTGAAACGGACAGCATGAACACTGAAGCTTTCTTT
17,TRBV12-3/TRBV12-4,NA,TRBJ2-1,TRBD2,CASSLGREAYSYNEQFF,TGTGCCAGCAGTTTAGGGCGGGAGGCCTACTCCTACAATGAGCAGTTCTTC
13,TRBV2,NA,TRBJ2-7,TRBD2,CASRIGLAGVQYF,TGTGCCAGCAGAATAGGACTAGCGGGGGTGCAATACTTC
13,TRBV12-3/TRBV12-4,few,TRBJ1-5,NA,CASSPGTGRPQHF,TGTGCCAGCAGTCCAGGGACCGGTAGGCCCCAGCATTTT
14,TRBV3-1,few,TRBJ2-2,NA,CASSPRRVTGELFF,TGTGCCAGCAGCCCGCGTCGGGTCACCGGGGAGCTGTTTTTT
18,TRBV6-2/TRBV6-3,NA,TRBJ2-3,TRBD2,CASSYGSSGSPTRDTQYF,TGTGCCAGCAGTTACGGGTCTAGCGGATCACCCACGCGGGATACGCAGTATTTT
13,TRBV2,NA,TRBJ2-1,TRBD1,CASTSDRYNEQFF,TGTGCCAGCACATCGGACAGGTACAATGAGCAGTTCTTC
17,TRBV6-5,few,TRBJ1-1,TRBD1,CASSYSSGTGWNTEAFF,TGTGCCAGCAGTTACTCTTCCGGGACAGGGTGGAACACTGAAGCTTTCTTT
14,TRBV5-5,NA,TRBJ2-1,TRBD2,CASSLTSGVYEQFF,TGTGCCAGCAGCTTAACTAGCGGGGTCTATGAGCAGTTCTTC
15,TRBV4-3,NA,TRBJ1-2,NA,CASSHAEQGDYGYTF,TGCGCCAGCAGCCACGCAGAACAGGGTGACTATGGCTACACCTTC
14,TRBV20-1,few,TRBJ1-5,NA,CSALTLQRDQPQHF,TGCAGTGCTCTTACATTACAACGGGATCAGCCCCAGCATTTT
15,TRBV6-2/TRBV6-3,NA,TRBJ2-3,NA,CASSPPGRSTDTQYF,TGTGCCAGCAGTCCCCCAGGCCGTAGCACAGATACGCAGTATTTT
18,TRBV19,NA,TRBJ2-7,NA,CASSIDPPGFASAGEQYF,TGTGCCAGTAGTATAGATCCCCCCGGGTTCGCGTCGGCGGGAGAGCAGTACTTC
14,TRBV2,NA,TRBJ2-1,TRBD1,CASSRQGGQGEQFF,TGTGCCAGCAGTCGACAGGGCGGTCAGGGTGAGCAGTTCTTC
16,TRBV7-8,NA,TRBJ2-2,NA,CASSLAVQRNTGELFF,TGTGCCAGCAGCTTAGCGGTGCAGAGGAACACCGGGGAGCTGTTTTTT
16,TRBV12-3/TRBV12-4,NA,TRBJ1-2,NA,CASSLGVMGSSSGYTF,TGTGCCAGCAGTTTAGGGGTTATGGGGTCCTCATCGGGCTACACCTTC
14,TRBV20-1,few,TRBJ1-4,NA,CSAMETGPNEKLFF,TGCAGTGCCATGGAGACAGGCCCTAATGAAAAACTGTTTTTT
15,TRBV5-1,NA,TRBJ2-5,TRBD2,CASSLGSGFQETQYF,TGCGCCAGCAGCTTGGGTAGCGGGTTCCAAGAGACCCAGTACTTC
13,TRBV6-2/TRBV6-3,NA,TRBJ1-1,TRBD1,CASRGLGNTEAFF,TGTGCCAGTAGGGGGCTGGGGAACACTGAAGCTTTCTTT
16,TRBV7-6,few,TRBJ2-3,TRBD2,CASSQRLAVITDTQYF,TGTGCCAGCAGCCAAAGGCTAGCGGTAATCACAGATACGCAGTATTTT
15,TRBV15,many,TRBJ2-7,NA,CATSRWEAPAYEQYF,TGTGCCACCAGCAGATGGGAGGCACCCGCCTACGAGCAGTACTTC
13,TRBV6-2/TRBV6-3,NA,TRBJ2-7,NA,CASSYSIRTEQYF,TGTGCCAGCAGTTACTCGATTCGGACCGAGCAGTACTTC
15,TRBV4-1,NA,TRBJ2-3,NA,CASRAVPTSRDTQYF,TGCGCCAGCAGAGCAGTGCCAACTAGCAGGGATACGCAGTATTTT
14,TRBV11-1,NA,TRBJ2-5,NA,CASSFGAGQETQYF,TGTGCCAGCAGCTTTGGGGCGGGCCAAGAGACCCAGTACTTC
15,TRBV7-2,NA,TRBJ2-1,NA,CASSLGFAGRNEQFF,TGTGCCAGCAGCTTAGGGTTCGCAGGACGCAATGAGCAGTTCTTC
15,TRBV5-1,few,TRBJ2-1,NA,CASSLGAGAYNEQFF,TGCGCCAGCAGCTTGGGAGCGGGCGCTTACAATGAGCAGTTCTTC
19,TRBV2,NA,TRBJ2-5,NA,CASSEARATGRGSSETQYF,TGTGCCAGCAGTGAAGCGAGGGCAACTGGCAGGGGTTCTTCAGAGACCCAGTACTTC
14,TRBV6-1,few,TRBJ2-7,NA,CASSEGFTFYEQYF,TGTGCCAGCAGTGAGGGTTTTACCTTCTACGAGCAGTACTTC
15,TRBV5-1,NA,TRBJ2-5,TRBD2,CASSLAASGQETQYF,TGCGCCAGCAGCTTGGCGGCTAGCGGCCAAGAGACCCAGTACTTC
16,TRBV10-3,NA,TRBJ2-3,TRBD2,CAISGTSGGKTDTQYF,TGTGCCATCAGTGGGACTAGCGGGGGCAAAACAGATACGCAGTATTTT